A selection of T cell receptor beta chains follows, all from one sample in a study of blood T cells in healthy people across ages. TCRdb recomputed calls from the 5' RACE reads with MiXCR, one row per CDR3 protein. The sample holds under 750,000 distinct CDR3 sequences, around half seen once. Material for sequencing was blood. The receptors stem from a man aged 80 or over in good health. The CDR3 runs from the conserved cysteine through the conserved F or W. D genes are given only for firm matches. Not all rows give a size; the values are once, few, many and, for expanded clones, a class.

CDR3 DNA | CDR3 protein | clone size | J gene | V gene | D gene
TGTGCCAGCAGCCAACGCCAGGGGAACTATGGCTACACCTTC | CASSQRQGNYGYTF | - | TRBJ1-2 | TRBV14 | -
TGTGCCAGCAGCTTAGGACCGAATAGCTATGGCTACACCTTC | CASSLGPNSYGYTF | - | TRBJ1-2 | TRBV7-2 | -
TGTGCCAGCAGCTTCGGATCGGGACAGCCGAATTCACCCCTCCACTTT | CASSFGSGQPNSPLHF | many | TRBJ1-6 | TRBV7-9 | TRBD1
TGCGCCAGTCGGGGGACAGGGGGCTCCTACGAGCAGTACTTC | CASRGTGGSYEQYF | - | TRBJ2-7 | TRBV5-1 | TRBD1
TGCAGTGCTCTTGAGACAGTAGATTCACCCCTCCACTTT | CSALETVDSPLHF | - | TRBJ1-6 | TRBV20-1 | -
TGTGCCAGCAGCTTAGGTCGCAGCCTCGGGAGGCAAGAGACCCAGTACTTC | CASSLGRSLGRQETQYF | - | TRBJ2-5 | TRBV7-2 | TRBD2
TGTGCCAGCAGCCACAGAGTAGGCGACAGTGACTACAATGAGCAGTTCTTC | CASSHRVGDSDYNEQFF | few | TRBJ2-1 | TRBV7-9 | -
TGTGCCAGCAGCCAATCCAGCGGACAGGCTGACTCCTACGAGCAGTACTTC | CASSQSSGQADSYEQYF | - | TRBJ2-7 | TRBV3-1 | TRBD1
TGTGCCAGCAGCTCGAGCGGGGAAGGCACAGATACGCAGTATTTT | CASSSSGEGTDTQYF | - | TRBJ2-3 | TRBV7-3 | TRBD2
TGTGCCAGCAGCCCCTCTAGGACAGATCAATATGGCTACACCTTC | CASSPSRTDQYGYTF | few | TRBJ1-2 | TRBV7-2 | -
TGCGGTGCTAGGAGGGCACGGGGGAACGCCAAAAACATTCAGTACTTC | CGARRARGNAKNIQYF | - | TRBJ2-4 | TRBV20-1 | -
TGTGCCACCCGAGAGGTAATGGGTTCCTACGAGCAGTACTTC | CATREVMGSYEQYF | - | TRBJ2-7 | TRBV10-3 | -
TGTGCCATCAGTGAGGCGGTAGCGGGAGGAGGGGAGCAGTTCTTC | CAISEAVAGGGEQFF | once | TRBJ2-1 | TRBV10-3 | TRBD2
TGTGCCAGCAGCTTAGAGGGTAGTAGCGGGAGATTAGATACGCAGTATTTT | CASSLEGSSGRLDTQYF | - | TRBJ2-3 | TRBV7-2 | TRBD2
TGTGCCAGCAGACCCGGACAGGGCGGAAATTCACCCCTCCACTTT | CASRPGQGGNSPLHF | once | TRBJ1-6 | TRBV6-1 | TRBD1
TGCGCCAGCAGCTTGGGAGTTGGCTACAATGAGCAGTTCTTC | CASSLGVGYNEQFF | few | TRBJ2-1 | TRBV5-1 | -
TGTGCCAGCAGCCCCATGGGATACAATGAGCAGTTCTTC | CASSPMGYNEQFF | - | TRBJ2-1 | TRBV5-4 | -
TGCGCCAGCAGCGTCGGGGTTCTCGAAAACATTCAGTACTTC | CASSVGVLENIQYF | - | TRBJ2-4 | TRBV5-1 | -
TGTGCCAGCAGCGTATACAATGAGCAGTTCTTC | CASSVYNEQFF | many | TRBJ2-1 | TRBV13 | -
TGCAGTGCTAGCCCCCCGATAGCGGGAGCGGGGGAGACCCAGTACTTC | CSASPPIAGAGETQYF | - | TRBJ2-5 | TRBV20-1 | TRBD2
TGTGCCAGCAGCCGCAGGGCGGTGGCGTATGGCTACACCTTC | CASSRRAVAYGYTF | - | TRBJ1-2 | TRBV5-6 | -
TGCAGCGTTGTGAGGGGATTGGACACCGGGGAGCTGTTTTTT | CSVVRGLDTGELFF | - | TRBJ2-2 | TRBV29-1 | -
TGTGCCAGCAGCTACCGGGACTTCTCCTACGAGCAGTACTTC | CASSYRDFSYEQYF | - | TRBJ2-7 | TRBV7-2 | -
TGTGCCAGCAGCCCGGGACTGGGCAATCAGCCCCAGCATTTT | CASSPGLGNQPQHF | - | TRBJ1-5 | TRBV12-3/TRBV12-4 | -
TGTGCCAGCAGACCCCAGACTAGCAGGAGTGGTGAGCAGTACTTC | CASRPQTSRSGEQYF | - | TRBJ2-5 | TRBV12-3/TRBV12-4 | TRBD2
TGTGCCAGCAGCAAACCAATCGGCTGCTTATACCCTCGCTACGAGCAGTACTTC | CASSKPIGCLYPRYEQYF | - | TRBJ2-7 | TRBV21-1 | -
TGTGCCAGCAGAAGACTAGACGGCTCCTACAATGAGCAGTTCTTC | CASRRLDGSYNEQFF | - | TRBJ2-1 | TRBV6-2/TRBV6-3 | -
TGCAGTGCTAGACCCCCACTCCGCTCGCGGAGCCATGAGCAGTTCTTC | CSARPPLRSRSHEQFF | many | TRBJ2-1 | TRBV20-1 | -
TGTGCCAGCACCCCTCAGGATAGCTACGATGAGCAGTTCTTC | CASTPQDSYDEQFF | - | TRBJ2-1 | TRBV6-6 | -
TGCAGCGTTAGAACCTCCTACGAGCAGTACTTC | CSVRTSYEQYF | few | TRBJ2-7 | TRBV29-1 | -
TGTGCCACCAGTGATCAGTACCAAGAGACCCAGTACTTC | CATSDQYQETQYF | few | TRBJ2-5 | TRBV24-1 | -
TGTGCCAGCAGCCCCGGGGTTCCTGAAGCTTTCTTT | CASSPGVPEAFF | - | TRBJ1-1 | TRBV4-2 | -
TGTGCCAGCAGCCCGCGGACACCGAACACTGAAGCTTTCTTT | CASSPRTPNTEAFF | - | TRBJ1-1 | TRBV4-2 | -
TGTGCCAGCAGGCCTGCGGGCCGAACTGCTGAAGCTTTCTTT | CASRPAGRTAEAFF | many | TRBJ1-1 | TRBV6-5 | -
TGTGCCAGCAGTTTTTTGACAGGGGGCTTTGGCTACACCTTC | CASSFLTGGFGYTF | - | TRBJ1-2 | TRBV27 | TRBD1
TGTGCCAGCAGCTTAGATTCACCTACCTACGAGCAGTACTTC | CASSLDSPTYEQYF | - | TRBJ2-7 | TRBV11-2 | -
TGTGCCAGCAGTTACTCGCATAGCGGTTCCTACGAGCAGTACTTC | CASSYSHSGSYEQYF | - | TRBJ2-7 | TRBV6-5 | -
TGTGCCAGCAGCGCGCGGTTGGCTCAAGAGACCCAGTACTTC | CASSARLAQETQYF | - | TRBJ2-5 | TRBV6-6 | -
TGTGCCAGCAGCTTAGGGCAGGGAAGGAGCACAGATACGCAGTATTTT | CASSLGQGRSTDTQYF | once | TRBJ2-3 | TRBV7-3 | -
TGTGCCAGCAGTTACGGGGACAGTCGCACCGGGGAGCTGTTTTTT | CASSYGDSRTGELFF | - | TRBJ2-2 | TRBV6-5 | TRBD1
TGTGCCAGCAGCTTAGACGGGACTAGTCAGAATGAGCAGTTCTTC | CASSLDGTSQNEQFF | - | TRBJ2-1 | TRBV11-2 | TRBD2
TGTGCCAGCAGCTCGCAGCGGGGGTCCGGCGATACGCAGTATTTT | CASSSQRGSGDTQYF | once | TRBJ2-3 | TRBV7-2 | TRBD2
TGTGCCAGCAGGGCCGACAGGGCACGCACAGATACGCAGTATTTT | CASRADRARTDTQYF | - | TRBJ2-3 | TRBV6-2/TRBV6-3 | TRBD1
TGTGCTAGTGGTTTATGGAGGAATGAGCAGTTCTTC | CASGLWRNEQFF | few | TRBJ2-1 | TRBV12-5 | -
TGTGCTAGTGGTCCCGGACAGGATCGCACCTTC | CASGPGQDRTF | - | TRBJ1-2 | TRBV12-5 | TRBD1
TGTGCCAGCAGGAGGGACAGCCACGAGCAGTACTTC | CASRRDSHEQYF | many | TRBJ2-7 | TRBV12-3/TRBV12-4 | TRBD1
TGTGCCACCATGGTCGATAGCCTTCTTAATTCACCCCTCCACTTT | CATMVDSLLNSPLHF | few | TRBJ1-6 | TRBV28 | -
TGTGCCAGCAGCGCTCAGGGGGCCAGCACTGAAGCTTTCTTT | CASSAQGASTEAFF | many | TRBJ1-1 | TRBV6-5 | TRBD1
TGCAGCGCCCTCCGTCCCGGGCGACCCTACGAGCAGTACTTC | CSALRPGRPYEQYF | few | TRBJ2-7 | TRBV29-1 | -
TGTGCCAGCAGCTTCAGGGGACGGTACAATGAGCAGTTCTTC | CASSFRGRYNEQFF | few | TRBJ2-1 | TRBV7-8 | -